This T cell receptor (beta chain) was observed in a study of chemoradiotherapy in HPV16-positive cancers. Study background: Candidate HPV-specific clones and shared TCR motifs came from a couple of HPV16-positive patients.

Unmatched junction bases numbered 3, after V lost 3 bases and J lost 1 base. The CDR3 runs 16 residues. In germline, CDR1 is SGHRS, CDR2 YFSETQ. The protocol was immunoSEQ multiplex PCR, while the TCRdb copy is restricted to in-frame clones and leaves out a portion. This sample has roughly 17,000 clones, with 85% to 95% found just once. Specimen: blood, collected from a patient who underwent chemoradiotherapy. The clonotype originates from a human donor with HPV-associated anogenital cancer. The V call is TRBV5-1, the J call TRBJ2-6, with 8 positions matching TRBD1. DNA of the CDR3: TGCGCCAGCAGCTGGACAGGGTATTCTGGGGCCAACGTCCTGACTTTC. Its translation: CASSWTGYSGANVLTF.